These T cell receptor beta chains were read from a single sample in a study of shared clonotypes between healthy human individuals. Libraries were prepared by immunoSEQ multiplex PCR; TCRdb keeps only in-frame clonotypes and omits some of them. Here the sample spans about 680,000 clones, roughly 72% being singletons. The sample consisted of memory CD4+ T cells sorted from blood. These receptors were taken from a woman in her twenties or thirties in good health. Each CDR3 is given with its conserved first and last residue. The D gene is left open where the match is weak. Clone size is not always given. Where it is, it says once, few, many or a class for expanded clones.

-,-,TRBV5-8,TRBJ1-5,TGTGCCGGGGGGGGGCTGAGCAATCAGCCCCAGCATTTT,CAGGGLSNQPQHF
many,-,TRBV21-1,TRBJ1-1,TGTGCCAGCAGCAGACAGGGGGCAAGGGGTGAAGCTTTCTTT,CASSRQGARGEAFF
-,-,TRBV2,TRBJ2-3,TGTGCCAGCAGTGAAAGGTTCGGCGGATCAAACACAGATACGCAGTATTTT,CASSERFGGSNTDTQYF
few,TRBD1,TRBV28,TRBJ2-7,TGTGCCAGCAGTTCCCGGGGACAGGGCTACGAGCAGTACTTC,CASSSRGQGYEQYF
-,TRBD1,TRBV28,TRBJ1-5,TGTGCCAGCAGGGGACAGGGGTTTGCGAAGCCCCAGCATTTT,CASRGQGFAKPQHF
-,-,TRBV6-1,TRBJ1-4,TGTGCCAGCAGTGTCCGCAGGGGCGAAAAACTGTTTTTT,CASSVRRGEKLFF
-,-,TRBV30,TRBJ2-6,TGTGCCTGGAATCATGGGGCTCGTGGGGCCAACGTCCTGACTTTC,CAWNHGARGANVLTF
-,-,TRBV6-1,TRBJ2-1,TGTGCCAGCAGTGAAGCTCACACTACGTACAATGAGCAGTTCTTC,CASSEAHTTYNEQFF
-,TRBD1,TRBV4-1,TRBJ1-5,TGCGCCAGCAGCCGAATTATGACAGGGGGCAATGGTTTGGATCAGCCCCAGCATTTT,CASSRIMTGGNGLDQPQHF
-,TRBD2,TRBV11-3,TRBJ2-1,TGTGCCAGCAGCTTAGGCGGGAGGGGCGCCCACAATGAGCAGTTCTTC,CASSLGGRGAHNEQFF
few,TRBD1,TRBV28,TRBJ2-2,TGTGCCAGCAGATCCGGGACAGGTGTTTTCGGGGAGCTGTTTTTT,CASRSGTGVFGELFF
-,TRBD1,TRBV19,TRBJ2-2,TGTGCCAGTAGCTCCCGGGACAGAGGGTACCGGGAGCTGTTTTTT,CASSSRDRGYRELFF
-,-,TRBV6-6,TRBJ1-5,TGTGCCAGCAGCCCTAACAGGGTAAATCAGCCCCAGCATTTT,CASSPNRVNQPQHF
few,TRBD1,TRBV2,TRBJ1-2,TGTGCCAGCAGTGAGGGACAGGGAAATGGCTACACCTTC,CASSEGQGNGYTF
-,-,TRBV28,TRBJ2-3,TGTGCCAGCAAAAGAGGGGGTCGTACGCAGTATTTT,CASKRGGRTQYF
-,-,TRBV28,TRBJ1-2,TGTGCCAGCAGTTTACCCTCTCAGGGGACCGATGGCTACACCTTC,CASSLPSQGTDGYTF
-,TRBD1,TRBV18,TRBJ1-2,TGTGCCAGCTCGACCTATGGACAGGCCCTCTATGGCTACACCTTC,CASSTYGQALYGYTF
-,-,TRBV7-3,TRBJ2-3,TGTGCCAGCAGCTTAAGTCGGGAGTCAGATACGCAGTATTTT,CASSLSRESDTQYF
-,TRBD2,TRBV7-8,TRBJ2-7,TGTGCCAGCAATATGGGACTAGCGGGAGACTACGAGCAGTACTTC,CASNMGLAGDYEQYF
few,-,TRBV6-1,TRBJ1-2,TGTGCCAGCAGTGAGCAGGGACTTGGAGGCTACACCTTC,CASSEQGLGGYTF
-,TRBD2,TRBV5-8,TRBJ2-1,TGTGCCAGCAGCTTAGGGCTAGCGGGAGTAAATGAGCAGTTCTTC,CASSLGLAGVNEQFF
-,TRBD1,TRBV6-6,TRBJ1-1,TGTGCCAGTGACAGGGGAAACACTGAAGCTTTCTTT,CASDRGNTEAFF
-,TRBD1,TRBV25-1,TRBJ2-7,TGTGCCAGCAGTGATCGACAGGGGTTGGGGGAGCAGTACTTC,CASSDRQGLGEQYF
-,TRBD2,TRBV7-8,TRBJ2-1,TGTGCCAGCAGCCCATCCGGGACTAGCGGGGAGCAGTTCTTC,CASSPSGTSGEQFF
-,-,TRBV30,TRBJ2-7,TGTGCCTATTCAAGCGTTTACTACGAGCAGTACTTC,CAYSSVYYEQYF
few,-,TRBV7-9,TRBJ2-6,TGTGCCAGCTACACGTCGGACTCTGGGGCCAACGTCCTGACTTTC,CASYTSDSGANVLTF
few,-,TRBV28,TRBJ1-3,TGTGCCAGCAGTTGGGACTCTGGAAACACCATATATTTT,CASSWDSGNTIYF
once,-,TRBV23-1,TRBJ2-7,TGCGCCAGCAGTCCAAACCCAGAAAATCAGTACTTC,CASSPNPENQYF
-,TRBD2,TRBV9,TRBJ2-1,TGTGCCAGCAGCGCTCGACTAGCGGGAAGCAATGAGCAGTTCTTC,CASSARLAGSNEQFF
-,TRBD1,TRBV19,TRBJ1-2,TGTGCCAGTAGTATAGTTGACAGGGTCGGAGGAAAGAGCGGCTACACCTTC,CASSIVDRVGGKSGYTF
-,TRBD2,TRBV30,TRBJ2-2,TGTGCCTGGAGTGTGGGACTAGCGGGAAGGGTCGGGGAGCTGTTTTTT,CAWSVGLAGRVGELFF
-,TRBD1,TRBV11-1,TRBJ2-7,TGTGCCAGCAGCTTAGAGTGGACAGGGCTTTACGAGCAGTACTTC,CASSLEWTGLYEQYF
few,TRBD2,TRBV6-5,TRBJ2-7,TGTGCCAGCAGTGGTCGAGCGGGGGCTAACGACGAGCAGTACTTC,CASSGRAGANDEQYF
-,TRBD1,TRBV18,TRBJ2-2,TGTGCCAGCTCTCAGACAGGGGGCACCGGGGAGCTGTTTTTT,CASSQTGGTGELFF
few,TRBD1,TRBV29-1,TRBJ1-1,TGCAGCGGAGACAGGGACGGCACTGAAGCTTTCTTT,CSGDRDGTEAFF
-,-,TRBV28,TRBJ2-7,TGTGCCAGCAGTTCGACACTATACGAGCAGTACTTC,CASSSTLYEQYF
-,-,TRBV19,TRBJ1-5,TGTGCCAGTACTCCCCTCCTTCCGGGGATCAATCAGCCCCAGCATTTT,CASTPLLPGINQPQHF
-,-,TRBV28,TRBJ1-5,TGTGCCAGCCTTCGAATTTCTCAGCCCCAGCATTTT,CASLRISQPQHF
-,TRBD2,TRBV4-2,TRBJ2-3,TGTGCCAGCAGCCAAGACGGACTAGCGGGAGTGCGGCTCACAGATACGCAGTATTTT,CASSQDGLAGVRLTDTQYF
-,-,TRBV30,TRBJ1-5,TGTGCCTGGAGTGTACGGGGGGATCAGCCCCAGCATTTT,CAWSVRGDQPQHF
-,-,TRBV27,TRBJ1-1,TGTGCCAGCAGTTCCGGGGGAAACACTGAAGCTTTCTTT,CASSSGGNTEAFF
-,-,TRBV5-8,TRBJ1-4,TGTGCCAGCAGCTTGGAGTATGCAACTAATGAAAAACTGTTTTTT,CASSLEYATNEKLFF
-,TRBD2,TRBV7-9,TRBJ2-2,TGTGCCAGCAGCTTAGCGGGCGGGAGCACCGGGGAGCTGTTTTTT,CASSLAGGSTGELFF
-,-,TRBV5-6,TRBJ2-7,TGTGCCAGCAGCTTGGGGCAGGTCTACGAGCAGTACTTC,CASSLGQVYEQYF
-,TRBD2,TRBV6-1,TRBJ2-5,TGTGCCAGCAGGGTAGCGGGAGTGGATACCCAGTACTTC,CASRVAGVDTQYF
-,TRBD2,TRBV2,TRBJ2-7,TGTGCCAGCAGTGTTGGGACTAGCGGACCCTACGAGCAGTACTTC,CASSVGTSGPYEQYF
-,-,TRBV28,TRBJ1-1,TGTGCCAGCAGTCTATCGTTTGAAGCTTTCTTT,CASSLSFEAFF
-,-,TRBV7-8,TRBJ2-1,TGTGCCAGCAGCATGCACCCAATAGCGGCTGAGCAGTTCTTC,CASSMHPIAAEQFF
many,-,TRBV15,TRBJ2-5,TGTGCCACCAGCAGAGATCTTAGGGAGACCCAGTACTTC,CATSRDLRETQYF
-,TRBD1,TRBV2,TRBJ1-1,TGTGCCAGCAGGGACGACAGGGGAAGAACTGAAGCTTTCTTT,CASRDDRGRTEAFF
-,TRBD1,TRBV5-6,TRBJ1-1,TGTGCCAGCAGCTGGGGGTGGACAGGGGGTAATCTGAACACTGAAGCTTTCTTT,CASSWGWTGGNLNTEAFF
-,TRBD1,TRBV5-1,TRBJ2-3,TGCGCCAGCAGCTTCGACAGGGTCACAGATACGCAGTATTTT,CASSFDRVTDTQYF
few,TRBD1,TRBV5-1,TRBJ1-1,TGCGCCAGCAGCCCCGACAGGGGGTTACCTGAAGCTTTCTTT,CASSPDRGLPEAFF
once,-,TRBV5-1,TRBJ2-5,TGCGCCAGCAGCTTGGGGATCGGGGGACAAGAGACCCAGTACTTC,CASSLGIGGQETQYF
-,-,TRBV14,TRBJ2-4,TGTGCCAGCAGCCAAGATTGGGGAAACATTCAGTACTTC,CASSQDWGNIQYF
once,-,TRBV28,TRBJ1-1,TGTGCCAGCAGTTCTCCGAGGGGCACTGAAGCTTTCTTT,CASSSPRGTEAFF
-,-,TRBV2,TRBJ2-3,TGTGCCAGCAGTCCCTATCACACATCCCCCCTCGGGCGCACAGATACGCAGTATTTT,CASSPYHTSPLGRTDTQYF
many,TRBD1,TRBV11-2,TRBJ1-2,TGTGCCAGCAGCTCCGACAGGGGATCTGGCTACACCTTC,CASSSDRGSGYTF
-,TRBD1,TRBV5-4,TRBJ2-3,TGTGCCAGCAGTTTGAATCGACAGGGTAGGGCAGATACGCAGTATTTT,CASSLNRQGRADTQYF